What follows are 24 T cell receptor beta chains derived from one specimen sequenced in a study of cytomegalovirus exposure and HLA in healthy donors. Use of 60 Vbeta and 13 Jbeta primers characterized the PCR. TCRdb keeps only in-frame clones here, not all; method: immunoSEQ multiplex PCR. The sample includes under 150,000 clones, about 80% of them seen just once. The sequenced material came from PBMCs. Receptors were obtained from a woman under 40 in good health and CMV-seropositive.

The rearrangement uses TRBV7-9 and TRBJ2-3; 7 bases align to TRBD1. The CDR3 loop spans 15 amino acids. The V and J ends lost 5 bases and 0 bases, in that order; junction bases with no gene match: 5. Germline V CDR1 and CDR2: SEHNR, FQNEAQ (reference sequence). The chain's CDR3 is CASSATGASTDTQYF. DNA of the CDR3: TGTGCCAGCAGCGCAACAGGGGCTAGCACAGATACGCAGTATTTT.

Comment on this clone: A read error may account for a junction end that differs from germline. The chain uses TRBV14 and TRBJ2-5, with 8 bases identical to TRBD1. Looked up from germline, CDR1 is SGHDN and CDR2 is FVKESK. The CDR3 is made up of 11 amino acids. This CDR3 reads CASSLGQVRHF. The CDR3 DNA sequence: TGTGCCAGCAGCCTGGGACAGGTTCGGCACTTC.

The V gene is TRBV4-2, the J gene TRBJ2-7; 12 positions agree with TRBD2. The junction had 12 bases not matched to a gene; V was cut back by 0 bases and J by 3 bases. CDR1 is LGHNA and CDR2 is YNFKEQ in the germline V gene. This CDR3 contains 19 residues. The CDR3 is CASSQDGTSGPVLFYEQYF. For the CDR3, the DNA is TGTGCCAGCAGCCAAGACGGGACTAGCGGGCCGGTCCTCTTCTACGAGCAGTACTTC.

This chain uses TRBV5-1 with TRBJ1-3; TRBD1 is a possible D gene (5 bases). The CDR3 spans 17 residues. Germline loops: CDR1 SGHRS, CDR2 YFSETQ. With 4 bases removed from V and 0 bases from J, the gap between germline ends came to 17 bases. CDR3 sequence (DNA): TGCGCCAGCAGCGCGTCTTCGACAGCGCGCTCTGGAAACACCATATATTTT. This gives the protein CASSASSTARSGNTIYF.

This clone was counted between two and nine times. The chain is built from TRBV6-1 and TRBJ1-1; unclear D gene. Between the trimmed V and J ends, which lost 7 bases and 6 bases, there was a span of 21 bases. The CDR3 runs to 15 residues. In germline, CDR1 is MNHNS, CDR2 SASEGT. The CDR3 DNA reads TGTGCCAGCATCATAGCCCCGGGGTCGGGCCCTGAAGCTTTCTTT. This codes for CASIIAPGSGPEAFF.

This clone has only one observation. The chain's CDR3 is CASRHLDSNYGYTF. The CDR3 nucleotides are TGTGCCAGCAGACATTTGGACAGTAACTATGGCTACACCTTC. This chain uses TRBV4-2 with TRBJ1-2, with D perhaps matching TRBD1 (6 bases). In germline, CDR1 is LGHNA, CDR2 YNFKEQ. Trimming took off 6 bases at V and 1 base at J, with 12 bases between the two ends. The CDR3 consists of 14 residues.

The J gene is TRBJ2-3, the V gene TRBV7-9; a possible D gene is TRBD2 (6 bases). Germline values: CDR1 SEHNR, CDR2 FQNEAQ (reference sequence). Trimming removed 1 base from V and 2 bases from J, with 10 bases in between. The CDR3 has 15 amino acids. CDR3 sequence: CASSLGGTSTDTQYF. The CDR3 nucleotides are TGTGCCAGCAGCTTAGGCGGGACCTCCACAGATACGCAGTATTTT.

The chain has TRBV7-2 and TRBJ2-1; 7 bases agree with TRBD2. Germline V gives CDR1 SGHTA, CDR2 FQGNSA. The CDR3 is 15 residues long. Trimming removed 5 bases from V and 7 bases from J; junction bases left unmatched: 11. Here the CDR3 DNA reads TGTGCCAGCAGCCCATCGGGGACTAAATCGAATGAGCAGTTCTTC. This gives the protein CASSPSGTKSNEQFF.

This clone was counted once. The rearrangement links TRBV4-2 to TRBJ2-1; 13 bases line up with TRBD2. Trimming removed 1 base from V and 0 bases from J; junction bases left unmatched: 6. Germline loops: CDR1 LGHNA, CDR2 YNFKEQ. The CDR3 loop spans 19 amino acids. CDR3 sequence reads: CASSQVTSGGASSYNEQFF. CDR3 DNA sequence: TGTGCCAGCAGCCAAGTAACTAGCGGGGGGGCGAGCTCCTACAATGAGCAGTTCTTC.

V gene TRBV6-5 combines with J gene TRBJ1-4; D may be TRBD1 (6 bases). This CDR3 is built from 15 residues. The germline V gene encodes CDR1 MNHEY and CDR2 SVGAGI. V lost 11 bases and J 5 bases, leaving 21 bases between the germline ends. The CDR3 here is CAVAPEGGGNEKLFF. DNA of the CDR3: TGTGCCGTCGCACCGGAGGGAGGGGGGAATGAAAAACTGTTTTTT.

The chain carries TRBV6-1 and TRBJ2-3, with TRBD2 matching over 11 bases. V trimming: 4 bases; J trimming: 0 bases; junction bases outside the gene matches: 6. Germline V gene data show CDR1 as MNHNS and CDR2 as SASEGT. This CDR3 has 17 amino acids. The CDR3 sequence is CASSAPLAGGSTDTQYF. The CDR3 region has the DNA TGTGCCAGCAGTGCTCCTTTAGCGGGGGGGAGCACAGATACGCAGTATTTT.

This clone has only one observation. The V gene is TRBV7-9, the J gene TRBJ1-4, with TRBD1 matching 8 bases. Trimming at V came to 8 bases and at J to 6 bases, leaving 8 bases not matched to a gene. CDR1 is SEHNR, CDR2 FQNEAQ, per germline (reference sequence). The CDR3 spans 14 residues. CDR3 protein: CASGQQGGYEKLFF. The CDR3 DNA reads as TGTGCCAGCGGTCAACAGGGGGGGTATGAAAAACTGTTTTTT.

The genes are TRBV4-2 and TRBJ2-2; tentatively, D is TRBD2 (7 bases). Trimming stripped 3 bases from V and 11 bases from J, with 19 bases between. From germline, CDR1 is LGHNA and CDR2 YNFKEQ. This CDR3 is built from 15 residues. This chain's CDR3 is CASSQLNGGRAELFF. Written as DNA, the CDR3 is TGTGCCAGCAGCCAGTTAAACGGGGGGCGCGCCGAGCTGTTTTTT.

The rearrangement uses TRBV2 and TRBJ1-1; D possibly corresponds to TRBD1 (6 bases). CDR1 is SNHLY, CDR2 FYNNEI, per germline. V lost 9 bases to trimming and J lost 6 bases, with 14 bases between them. The CDR3 runs 12 residues. CDR3 sequence: CARESGVSEAFF. For the CDR3, the DNA is TGTGCCAGAGAATCAGGGGTGTCTGAAGCTTTCTTT.

The rearrangement links TRBV19 to TRBJ1-2, with TRBD1 matching over 8 bases. The germline gives CDR1 LNHDA, CDR2 SQIVND (reference sequence). J was trimmed by 5 bases and V by 3 bases; bases with no gene match: 11. The CDR3 extends over 16 amino acids. CDR3 sequence (DNA): TGTGCCAGTAGTATCTGGGCCGACAGGGGCTGGTATGGCTACACCTTC. As protein: CASSIWADRGWYGYTF.

This chain links TRBV2 with TRBJ1-4; no clear D. V lost 7 bases, J lost 7 bases, and 16 bases lay in between. Germline V gives CDR1 SNHLY, CDR2 FYNNEI. The CDR3 consists of 14 residues. The DNA of the CDR3 is TGTGCCAGCAATGGAGGTGCCGGAGGTGAAAAACTGTTTTTT. This gives the protein CASNGGAGGEKLFF.

The rearrangement links TRBV5-1 to TRBJ2-7; 10 nucleotides agree with TRBD2. V was pared by 0 bases and J by 3 bases, with 6 bases of the junction left unmatched. The germline gives CDR1 SGHRS, CDR2 YFSETQ. The CDR3 is made up of 16 amino acids. The CDR3 region is CASSLGLAGNDYEQYF. The CDR3 region has the DNA TGCGCCAGCAGCTTGGGACTAGCGGGCAACGACTACGAGCAGTACTTC.

This chain joins TRBV27 and TRBJ2-5, with a weak D call TRBD2 (5 bases). Germline-derived CDR1 and CDR2 are MNHEY and SMNVEV (reference sequence). The CDR3 covers 17 residues. Trimming stripped 3 bases from V and 3 bases from J, with 20 bases between. CDR3 sequence reads: CASSFGVPGVKEETQYF. CDR3 in DNA: TGTGCCAGCAGTTTCGGGGTTCCCGGGGTAAAAGAAGAGACCCAGTACTTC.

This clone has more than one count but fewer than ten. The chain links TRBV6-5 to TRBJ1-1; no clear D. Germline CDR1 and CDR2: MNHEY and SVGAGI. There are 12 residues in the CDR3. Trimming removed 5 bases from V and 2 bases from J, with 6 bases in between. For the CDR3, the DNA is TGTGCCAGCAGTGAAAGCAACACTGAAGCTTTCTTT. It encodes CASSESNTEAFF.

V usage is TRBV11-3 and J usage is TRBJ2-5; D call uncertain. Germline V CDR1 and CDR2: SGHNT, YENEEA. The CDR3 covers 15 residues. The V end was cut by 3 bases, the J end by 3 bases, with 14 bases between. The CDR3 DNA sequence: TGTGCCAGCAGCTTCCGTTCTGCTAAAGAAGAGACCCAGTACTTC. Translation: CASSFRSAKEETQYF.

The chain has TRBV9 and TRBJ2-5; D call uncertain. Trimming removed 1 base from V and 4 bases from J, with 8 bases in between. Germline values: CDR1 SGDLS, CDR2 YYNGEE. This CDR3 is 13 amino acids long. CDR3 region: CASSVRSGETQYF. For the CDR3, the DNA is TGTGCCAGCAGCGTAAGGAGTGGAGAGACCCAGTACTTC.

This chain connects TRBV7-8 to TRBJ1-5, with no clear D. From germline, CDR1 is SGHVS and CDR2 FQNEAQ. The CDR3 extends over 19 amino acids. V lost 7 bases and J lost 0, with 25 bases in between. Here the CDR3 DNA reads TGTGCCAGCACCGAATCCGCGAGGGTTTTCGCTAGTAGCAATCAGCCCCAGCATTTT. It yields the protein CASTESARVFASSNQPQHF.

V is TRBV29-1 and J is TRBJ2-5; D ambiguous. Germline CDR1 is SQVTM and CDR2 is ANQGSEA. The CDR3 spans 12 residues. Trimming left V 4 bases short and J 2 bases short, with 8 bases between. CDR3 nucleotide sequence: TGCAGCGTTGGGGCAGTACAAGAGACCCAGTACTTC. This encodes CSVGAVQETQYF.

V is TRBV4-2 and J is TRBJ1-5; TRBD1 matches at 7 bases. The CDR3 loop spans 15 amino acids. Per germline, CDR1 LGHNA and CDR2 YNFKEQ. Trimming cost V 4 bases and J 4 bases; bases outside gene matches: 7. CDR3: CASSRTGTENQPQHF. The CDR3 coding sequence is TGTGCCAGCAGCCGAACCGGGACAGAGAATCAGCCCCAGCATTTT.